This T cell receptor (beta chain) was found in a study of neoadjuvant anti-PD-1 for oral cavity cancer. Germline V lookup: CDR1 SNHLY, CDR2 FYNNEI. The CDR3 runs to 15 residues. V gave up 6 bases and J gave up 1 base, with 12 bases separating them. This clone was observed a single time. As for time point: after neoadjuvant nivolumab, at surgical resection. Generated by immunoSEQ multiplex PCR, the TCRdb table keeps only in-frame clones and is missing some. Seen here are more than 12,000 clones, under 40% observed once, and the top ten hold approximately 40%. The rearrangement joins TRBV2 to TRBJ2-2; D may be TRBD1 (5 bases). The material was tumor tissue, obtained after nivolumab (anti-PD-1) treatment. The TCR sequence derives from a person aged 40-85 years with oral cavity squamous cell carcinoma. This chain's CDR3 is CASREMTVNTGELFF. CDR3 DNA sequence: TGTGCCAGCAGGGAGATGACAGTGAACACCGGGGAGCTGTTTTTT.